This TCR beta chain was profiled in a study of T-cell memory formation after mild COVID-19. Study context: Among the donors, TCR clusters were largely specific to each donor. General observations from the study: CD4+ contracting clones were found mainly in CM and EM, and CD8+ ones in EMRA. Second-wave clones that peaked on day 37 lacked confirmed SARS-CoV-2 specificity.

cDNA libraries for TCR alpha and TCR beta, carrying sample barcodes and UMIs, came from 5'RACE with constant-segment primers. TCRdb passed the 5' RACE reads through MiXCR, listing each CDR3 protein once. Of fewer than 350,000 distinct CDR3 sequences listed, approximately 19% are singletons. The CDR3 has 14 amino acids. Germline V gene lookup returns CDR1 WSHSY and CDR2 SAAADI. The ends lost 8 bases at V and 0 bases at J; junction bases unmatched: 6. Comment on this clonotype: Its target is not known.

Source material: PBMCs or a T cell subset sorted from them (not recorded which). The chain combines TRBV10-2 with TRBJ2-7, with 8 bases lining up with TRBD2. The clonotype originates from a man between 18 and 29 years old who had mild COVID-19 (a few samples of this study predate the infection). Cell type and time point are not known. CDR3 coding DNA: TGCGCCAGCTGTAGCGGGACCATCTCCTACGAGCAGTACTTC. Amino acids: CASCSGTISYEQYF.